This is a list of T cell receptor beta chains from one sample in a study of cytomegalovirus exposure and HLA in healthy donors. Only in-frame clones appear in the TCRdb table, and some are missing; sequencing was by immunoSEQ multiplex PCR. This sample yields some 150,000 clones, of which 80% to 85% are seen a single time; 1.5% to 1.7% belongs to the top ten. The sequencing sample was made of PBMCs. The source of these receptors is a woman aged 18 to 35 in good health and CMV-seronegative. Each CDR3 is given with its conserved first and last residue. D genes are given only for firm matches. Some rows mark clone size as missing; the rest say once, few, many or name a class of expanded clone.

d_gene	len	abundance	j_gene	v_gene	CDR3nt	CDR3aa
NA	15	few	TRBJ1-5	TRBV6-5	TGTGCCAGCAGTTACTCAGCCGGTAGCAATCAGCCCCAGCATTTT	CASSYSAGSNQPQHF
NA	14	NA	TRBJ1-2	TRBV7-9	TGTGCCAGCAGCCTAACAGGGATCGACTATGGCTACACCTTC	CASSLTGIDYGYTF
NA	15	NA	TRBJ1-5	TRBV19	TGTGCCAGTAGTAGCGGGGAGTATAGCAATCAGCCCCAGCATTTT	CASSSGEYSNQPQHF
NA	14	NA	TRBJ1-2	TRBV2	TGTGCCAGCCGCGGGCAGGCTGCCAACTATGGCTACACCTTC	CASRGQAANYGYTF
TRBD2	15	NA	TRBJ2-1	TRBV11-2	TGTGCCAGCAGCTTAGCACTAGCGGGGGGCAATGAGCAGTTCTTC	CASSLALAGGNEQFF
TRBD1	16	once	TRBJ2-1	TRBV4-2	TGTGCCAGCAGCCATCTGCTGGGGGACAGGGGGAATGAGCAGTTCTTC	CASSHLLGDRGNEQFF
TRBD2	15	NA	TRBJ2-1	TRBV2	TGTGCCAGCAGTGATCTAGCGGGGAATTACAATGAGCAGTTCTTC	CASSDLAGNYNEQFF
TRBD1	14	NA	TRBJ2-7	TRBV27	TGTGCCAGCAGTACGACAGGGCCAGCCTACGAGCAGTACTTC	CASSTTGPAYEQYF
TRBD1	16	NA	TRBJ1-3	TRBV7-6	TGTGCCAGCAGCCGGACAGGGGGCGCGGAAGGGCACACCATATATTTT	CASSRTGGAEGHTIYF
NA	16	NA	TRBJ1-1	TRBV27	TGTGCCAGCAGTCAGCAGGGGCGGTTTCGGGGCACTGAAGCTTTCTTT	CASSQQGRFRGTEAFF
NA	13	NA	TRBJ1-2	TRBV5-1	TGCGCCAGCAGCTTGGGGTACAGAGAGGGCTACACCTTC	CASSLGYREGYTF
TRBD1	16	NA	TRBJ2-7	TRBV30	TGTGCCTGGAGTCGAAATTTGGGACAGCAAGACTACGAGCAGTACTTC	CAWSRNLGQQDYEQYF
TRBD1	16	NA	TRBJ1-4	TRBV7-2	TGTGCCAGCAGCTGGGCGACAGGGATAGTTAATGAAAAACTGTTTTTT	CASSWATGIVNEKLFF
TRBD1	17	NA	TRBJ1-3	TRBV11-2	TGTGCCAGCAGCTTGAACGCCGGGACAGGGTTCGGAAACACCATATATTTT	CASSLNAGTGFGNTIYF
NA	14	NA	TRBJ1-2	TRBV5-1	TGCGCCAGCAGCTCAGGGTCCCTGGGGAAGGGCTACACCTTC	CASSSGSLGKGYTF
TRBD2	15	NA	TRBJ2-5	TRBV7-9	TGTGCCAGCACCCCGACTAGCGGAATCCAAGAGACCCAGTACTTC	CASTPTSGIQETQYF
NA	12	NA	TRBJ2-7	TRBV5-1	TGCGCCAGCAGGGAGTCGGGGTACGAGCAGTACTTC	CASRESGYEQYF